The 17 T cell receptor beta chains presented below share a single source sample, sequenced in a study of CD8+ T cells in alopecia areata. RNA, once extracted, was reverse transcribed into cDNA for use as the sequencing template. Using immunoSEQ multiplex PCR, the repertoire was profiled, and TCRdb retains in-frame clones only, with some absent. The profile covers about 150,000 clones, with approximately 50% appearing a single time and about 6.8% taken by the ten largest. The sequencing input was CD4+ T cells sorted from blood. The receptors stem from a human donor with alopecia areata.

The gene calls are TRBV2 and TRBJ1-1, with D possibly TRBD1 on 5 matching bases. V lost 8 bases and J lost 1, with 11 bases in between. Germline V CDR1 and CDR2: SNHLY, FYNNEI. The length of the CDR3 is 13 residues. Here the CDR3 reads CASAQGWNTEAFF. The CDR3, as DNA: TGTGCCAGCGCCCAGGGATGGAACACTGAAGCTTTCTTT.

This clone was seen a handful of times. V is TRBV5-1 and J is TRBJ2-5; D unclear. The CDR3 is made up of 12 amino acids. Germline V gene data show CDR1 as SGHRS and CDR2 as YFSETQ. V was clipped by 3 bases and J by 1 base, with 4 bases between them. In DNA form, the CDR3 reads TGCGCCAGCAGCTACACCCAAGAGACCCAGTACTTC. Protein product: CASSYTQETQYF.

The rearrangement joins TRBV4-1 to TRBJ2-3, with D unresolved. The V gene's germline CDR1 is MGHRA and CDR2 YSYEKL. Trimming took off 4 bases at V and 2 bases at J, with 7 bases between the two ends. The CDR3 sequence is 13 residues long. CDR3 in amino acids: CASSLPPTDTQYF. In nucleotides, the CDR3 is TGCGCCAGCAGCCTACCCCCCACAGATACGCAGTATTTT.

V gene TRBV14 combines with J gene TRBJ1-1; no definite D call. V lost 3 bases, J lost 11 bases, and 13 bases lay in between. CDR1 SGHDN and CDR2 FVKESK come from the germline V gene. The CDR3 covers 12 residues. CDR3 residues: CASSQGPFDAFF. CDR3 DNA sequence: TGTGCCAGCAGCCAGGGTCCCTTTGATGCTTTCTTT.

V usage is TRBV28 and J usage is TRBJ1-2; D possibly corresponds to TRBD1 (5 bases). The germline gives CDR1 MDHEN, CDR2 SYDVKM. V dropped 8 bases and J dropped 8 bases, with 9 bases sitting between them. This CDR3 contains 10 residues. DNA for the CDR3: TGTGCCAGCCTGGGGCGGGGCTACACCTTC. Translated, it gives CASLGRGYTF.

A few counts support this clone. The chain is built from TRBV29-1 and TRBJ2-7; 8 nucleotides align to TRBD1. This CDR3 region has 14 residues. V trimming: 5 bases; J trimming: 1 base; junction bases outside the gene matches: 7. CDR1 SQVTM and CDR2 ANQGSEA come from the germline V gene. The CDR3 here is CSVTDTGGSYEQYF. DNA of the CDR3: TGCAGCGTTACTGATACAGGGGGTTCCTACGAGCAGTACTTC.

The chain employs TRBV4-2 and TRBJ2-3; 9 bases line up with TRBD2. V gave up 0 bases and J gave up 6 bases; unmatched junction bases: 7. This CDR3 region has 16 residues. In germline, CDR1 is LGHNA, CDR2 YNFKEQ. Here the CDR3 reads CASSQDQGLAEDTQYF. CDR3 coding DNA: TGTGCCAGCAGCCAAGATCAGGGACTAGCAGAGGATACGCAGTATTTT.

This chain links TRBV5-1 with TRBJ2-1; 8 bases match TRBD2. In germline, CDR1 is SGHRS, CDR2 YFSETQ. The CDR3 has 15 residues. The junction had 11 bases not matched to a gene; V was cut back by 2 bases and J by 10 bases. Written as DNA, the CDR3 is TGCGCCAGCAGCTTCTCGGGAGGGCCGGAGAAAGAGCAGTTCTTC. It translates to CASSFSGGPEKEQFF.

The rearrangement joins TRBV2 to TRBJ1-5, with D maybe TRBD1 (5 bases). Trimming took 3 bases from V and 3 from J, leaving 9 bases between them. The CDR3 has 14 residues. Per the germline V gene, CDR1 is SNHLY and CDR2 is FYNNEI. The CDR3 bases are TGTGCCAGCAGTGACAGGGCAAACAATCAGCCCCAGCATTTT. Translating gives CASSDRANNQPQHF.

J is TRBJ1-1 and V is TRBV29-1; D not resolved. Per the germline V gene, CDR1 is SQVTM and CDR2 is ANQGSEA. The CDR3 consists of 12 residues. V dropped 4 bases and J dropped 2 bases, with 8 bases sitting between them. For the CDR3, the DNA is TGCAGCGTTGTGGGATTCAACACTGAAGCTTTCTTT. This encodes CSVVGFNTEAFF.

The rearrangement uses TRBV2 and TRBJ1-1; the D is unclear. The CDR3 covers 13 residues. Deletions cut 10 bases from V and 1 base from J, with 13 bases between. From germline, CDR1 is SNHLY and CDR2 FYNNEI. The CDR3 nucleotides are TGTGCCAACTCGGGCAGGACGAACACTGAAGCTTTCTTT. This gives the protein CANSGRTNTEAFF.

V gene TRBV29-1 combines with J gene TRBJ2-3; 12 bases map to TRBD1. This CDR3 has 15 amino acids. Losses at the gene ends were 7 bases for V and 5 bases for J; bases not matched to a gene: 10. Germline loops: CDR1 SQVTM, CDR2 ANQGSEA. The CDR3 loop reads CSASRDRGRLDTQYF. CDR3 in DNA: TGCAGCGCGTCAAGGGACAGGGGGCGGTTAGATACGCAGTATTTT.

There are a few counts of this clone. The V and J genes are TRBV7-2 and TRBJ1-2; possible D gene TRBD1, 6 bases. Germline V gene lookup returns CDR1 SGHTA and CDR2 FQGNSA. The CDR3 has 16 residues. The germline V and J ends were trimmed by 2 bases and 5 bases, with 18 bases remaining between them. CDR3 DNA sequence: TGTGCCAGCAGCTTAATAGGACAGAATTCATGGTATGGCTACACCTTC. It codes for CASSLIGQNSWYGYTF.

The DNA for the CDR3 is TGTGCCAGCAGCGACGTGAAAAGCTATGGCTACACCTTC. It codes for CASSDVKSYGYTF. The J gene is TRBJ1-2, the V gene TRBV9; D is unresolved. V was pared by 3 bases and J by 4 bases, with 10 bases between. Germline V CDR1 and CDR2: SGDLS, YYNGEE. This CDR3 is built from 13 residues.

V usage is TRBV6-1 and J usage is TRBJ2-7, with 9 bases matching TRBD1. The J segment lost 3 bases and the V segment lost 4 bases, leaving 13 bases of the junction unmatched. The CDR3 runs to 17 residues. Germline V gives CDR1 MNHNS, CDR2 SASEGT. The CDR3 here is CASSVRTPGQGHYEQYF. The CDR3, as DNA: TGTGCCAGCAGTGTAAGAACCCCGGGACAGGGCCACTACGAGCAGTACTTC.

The chain joins TRBV27 to TRBJ2-2, with 8 bases matching TRBD2. Unmatched junction bases numbered 11, after V lost 3 bases and J lost 2 bases. CDR1 is MNHEY, CDR2 SMNVEV, per germline (reference sequence). The length of the CDR3 is 18 residues. CDR3 region: CASSFLSTSGGNTGELFF. In DNA, the CDR3 is TGTGCCAGCAGTTTCTTAAGCACTAGCGGAGGAAACACCGGGGAGCTGTTTTTT.

This clone is a singleton in its sample. The V call is TRBV30, the J call TRBJ1-2; 7 bases are a match to TRBD1. V trimming: 3 bases; J trimming: 6 bases; junction bases outside the gene matches: 7. This CDR3 region has 13 residues. CDR1 is GTSNPN and CDR2 is SVGIG in the germline V gene (reference sequence). The CDR3 spells CAWRGDREDGYTF. The CDR3 coding sequence is TGTGCCTGGAGGGGAGACAGGGAAGATGGCTACACCTTC.